The entry that follows covers one T cell receptor beta chain sequence. The cohort comprised adults aged roughly 18 to 95 years residing in under 30 US areas. Methods used by the authors: Counts of nucleated cells, estimated from reference gene primer amplification, were obtained. The repertoire was sequenced with immunoSEQ multiplex PCR; TCRdb's copy has only in-frame clones and lacks some. From that table come the V and J calls and clone size; the DNA was used to work out D and trimming. The data contain about 170,000 clones, 84% of them seen just once; the ten biggest clones take up approximately 12%. The CDR3 length is 15 residues. V gave up 0 bases and J gave up 0 bases, with 6 bases separating them. The germline V gene has CDR1 SGHRS and CDR2 YFSETQ. The data originate from a study of blood T cell repertoires in COVID-19. About the study: Sources were T cells, B-cell-depleted T cells, or PBMCs; the material itself was cDNA or gDNA.

The sequencing sample was made of PBMCs or T cells enriched from blood (not recorded which). The clonotype originates from a man aged 45 to 65 who had recovered from COVID-19. The genes are TRBV5-1 and TRBJ2-2; D is uncertain. The CDR3 region is CASSLGASNTGELFF. Here the CDR3 DNA reads TGCGCCAGCAGCTTGGGGGCCTCGAACACCGGGGAGCTGTTTTTT.